These 31 T cell receptor beta chains share one sample of origin, sequenced in a study of response to subunit inactivated influenza vaccine. TCRdb redid the calling of the RT-PCR reads with MiXCR, one entry per CDR3 protein. Of some 300,000 distinct CDR3 sequences listed, 20% to 25% are singletons. This sample comprised PBMCs from blood, obtained around 22 months after vaccination. Every receptor here comes from a man aged 50-75 years who received an inactivated influenza vaccine.

CDR3 protein: CASSQGSGGFYEQYF. The CDR3 coding sequence is TGCGCCAGCAGCCAAGGTAGCGGGGGCTTCTACGAGCAGTACTTC. The rearrangement links TRBV4-3 to TRBJ2-7, with 9 bases lining up with TRBD2. From germline, CDR1 is LGHNA and CDR2 YSLEER. J was trimmed by 3 bases and V by 1 base; bases with no gene match: 4. CDR3 length: 15 amino acids.

This clonotype was observed a handful of times. The V and J genes are TRBV29-1 and TRBJ2-7, with 9 bases matching TRBD1. CDR3 length equals 13 residues. Germline V gene sequence: CDR1 SQVTM, CDR2 ANQGSEA. Trimming removed 0 bases from V and 4 bases from J; junction bases left unmatched: 1. CDR3 in amino acids: CSVEEQGAYEQYF. The CDR3 DNA reads as TGCAGCGTTGAAGAACAGGGGGCGTACGAGCAGTACTTC.

This clonotype has a count of ten or more. This rearrangement joins TRBV5-1 to TRBJ1-2; 12 positions match TRBD1. Germline V gene lookup returns CDR1 SGHRS and CDR2 YFSETQ. The CDR3 is made up of 14 amino acids. The V segment lost 4 bases and the J segment 7 bases; nucleotides outside the gene matches: 5. CDR3 nucleotides: TGCGCCAGCAGCACGGGACAGGGGGCGCCTGGCTACACCTTC. Its protein is CASSTGQGAPGYTF.

This clonotype showed up just once. The chain carries TRBV7-2 and TRBJ1-5; tentatively, D is TRBD1 (5 bases). This CDR3 has 13 amino acids. Germline V lookup: CDR1 SGHTA, CDR2 FQGNSA. The V and J ends lost 3 bases and 4 bases respectively, with 7 bases between them. The CDR3 sequence: CASSFKGNQPQHF. The DNA for the CDR3 is TGTGCCAGCAGCTTTAAGGGGAATCAGCCCCAGCATTTT. The full variable domain, its missing parts supplied by reference TRBV7-2 and TRBJ1-5, is GAGVSQSPSNKVTEKGKDVELRCDPISGHTALYWYRQSLGQGLEFLIYFQGNSAPDKSGLPSDRFSAERTGGSVSTLTIQRTQQEDSAVYLCASSFKGNQPQHFGDGTRLSIL.

This clonotype has just a few counts. DNA of the CDR3: TGCGCCAGCACTCGGGGACAAGGGGAATATGGCTACACCTTC. This codes for CASTRGQGEYGYTF. The gene calls are TRBV5-1 and TRBJ1-2; possible D gene TRBD1, 6 bases. The V end was cut by 6 bases, the J end by 5 bases, with 17 bases between. Looked up from germline, CDR1 is SGHRS and CDR2 is YFSETQ. The CDR3 is 14 residues long.

In its sample, this clonotype was seen many times. This chain joins TRBV3-1 and TRBJ1-1; 8 positions match TRBD1. CDR3 length: 17 residues. CDR1 and CDR2 (germline): LGHDT, YNNKEL (reference sequence). V lost 3 bases and J lost 4; bases outside the gene matches: 13. CDR3 bases: TGTGCCAGCAGCCATCTGACAGGGGCTAGAACGGGCACTGAAGCTTTCTTT. Its protein product is CASSHLTGARTGTEAFF. The full variable domain, in which reference TRBV3-1 and TRBJ1-1 provide the parts outside the CDR3, is DTAVSQTPKYLVTQMGNDKSIKCEQNLGHDTMYWYKQDSKKFLKIMFSYNNKELIINETVPNRFSPKSPDKAHLNLHINSLELGDSAVYFCASSHLTGARTGTEAFFGQGTRLTVV.

This clonotype was counted only a few times. The chain recombines TRBV12-3 or TRBV12-4 with TRBJ2-1; D is unresolved. V dropped 4 bases and J dropped 1 base, with 5 bases sitting between them. This CDR3 has 13 residues. CDR3 residues: CASSSRSYNEQFF. The CDR3 DNA is TGTGCCAGCAGTTCGAGGTCCTACAATGAGCAGTTCTTC.

This clonotype was observed once. This chain links TRBV5-5 with TRBJ1-5; D is undetermined. V shed 2 bases and J shed 6 bases, with 9 bases lying between them. In germline, CDR1 is SGHKS, CDR2 YYEKEE (reference sequence). The CDR3 runs to 13 residues. In DNA, the CDR3 is TGTGCCAGCAGCTTTGAATCTGCTCAGCCCCAGCATTTT. This translates into CASSFESAQPQHF.

This rearrangement joins TRBV5-1 to TRBJ1-6, with 8 nucleotides matching TRBD1. This CDR3 has 16 amino acids. V lost 4 bases and J lost 6; bases outside the gene matches: 9. The germline CDR1 and CDR2 sequences are SGHRS and YFSETQ. The DNA for the CDR3 is TGCGCCAGCAGCCTTATGACAGGGGAGAGTAATTCACCCCTCCACTTT. Encoded protein: CASSLMTGESNSPLHF.

The table lists this clonotype with many counts. V and J are TRBV2 and TRBJ1-1, with unresolved D. Trimming left V 6 bases short and J 0 bases short, with 8 bases between. Germline V gives CDR1 SNHLY, CDR2 FYNNEI. The length of the CDR3 is 13 residues. Here the CDR3 DNA reads TGTGCCAGCAGCCTCGACGTGAACACTGAAGCTTTCTTT. It encodes CASSLDVNTEAFF.

V and J are TRBV28 and TRBJ2-7, with D hard to call. The germline gives CDR1 MDHEN, CDR2 SYDVKM. The ends were cut back, 6 bases at V and 3 bases at J, with 9 bases in the middle. CDR3 length: 12 amino acids. In DNA form, the CDR3 reads TGTGCCAGCAGCCCAAGAGTCTACGAGCAGTACTTC. Translation: CASSPRVYEQYF.

The chain has TRBV29-1 and TRBJ1-1, with D hard to call. V was pared by 4 bases and J by 4 bases, with 10 bases between. CDR1 and CDR2 (germline): SQVTM, ANQGSEA. The CDR3 is made up of 12 amino acids. The CDR3 DNA sequence: TGCAGCGTTGTTTTCCCGGCCACTGAAGCTTTCTTT. It encodes CSVVFPATEAFF.

The gene calls are TRBV6-1 and TRBJ1-2; no definite D call. Germline CDR1 and CDR2: MNHNS and SASEGT. The ends were cut back, 1 base at V and 4 bases at J, with 4 bases in the middle. This CDR3 region has 12 residues. The CDR3 loop is CASSEETYGYTF. DNA of the CDR3: TGTGCCAGCAGTGAAGAAACCTATGGCTACACCTTC.

CDR3 sequence: CSAPAHMGGELFF. The DNA for the CDR3 is TGCAGTGCTCCAGCCCACATGGGTGGGGAGCTGTTTTTT. The chain uses TRBV20-1 and TRBJ2-2, with D unclear. V gave up 5 bases and J gave up 8 bases, with 15 bases separating them. In germline, CDR1 is DFQATT, CDR2 SNEGSKA (reference sequence). The CDR3 extends over 13 amino acids.

This clonotype was recorded a few times. The chain is built from TRBV7-2 and TRBJ1-5; 7 bases map to TRBD1. Trimming cost V 4 bases and J 6 bases; bases outside gene matches: 6. Germline V gives CDR1 SGHTA, CDR2 FQGNSA. The CDR3 covers 14 residues. The CDR3 region is CASSSGGEGQPQHF. The CDR3 DNA sequence: TGTGCCAGCAGCTCAGGGGGGGAGGGTCAGCCCCAGCATTTT.

The rearrangement uses TRBV3-1 and TRBJ1-2; no clear D. V was pared by 1 base and J by 4 bases, with 7 bases between. In germline, CDR1 is LGHDT, CDR2 YNNKEL (reference sequence). The CDR3 spans 13 residues. The CDR3 protein is CASSQAVSYGYTF. In DNA form, the CDR3 reads TGTGCCAGCAGCCAAGCGGTGAGCTATGGCTACACCTTC.

V gene TRBV28 combines with J gene TRBJ1-1; no definite D call. CDR1 is MDHEN, CDR2 SYDVKM, per germline. CDR3 length: 13 residues. Trimming pared 2 bases from V and 6 bases from J, leaving 10 bases between. In nucleotides, the CDR3 is TGTGCCAGCAGTTTAGCCCGCTACCCTGAAGCTTTCTTT. As protein: CASSLARYPEAFF.

The rearrangement uses TRBV27 and TRBJ1-2; 10 bases agree with TRBD1. With V trimmed by 4 bases and J by 6 bases, 8 bases remained unmatched. Germline V gene data show CDR1 as MNHEY and CDR2 as SMNVEV (reference sequence). CDR3 size: 15 residues. The CDR3 protein is CASSSYSGTGDGYTF. The CDR3 bases are TGTGCCAGCAGTTCCTACTCCGGGACAGGGGATGGCTACACCTTC.

The rearrangement links TRBV5-1 to TRBJ1-2, with D maybe TRBD1 (6 bases). CDR3 length equals 15 residues. The germline V gene has CDR1 SGHRS and CDR2 YFSETQ. Between the trimmed V and J ends, which lost 2 bases and 8 bases, there was a span of 19 bases. The CDR3 protein is CASSLRGGGPGGYTF. The CDR3 DNA reads TGCGCCAGCAGCTTACGGGGCGGGGGGCCGGGCGGCTACACCTTC.

This sequence joins TRBV4-1 and TRBJ1-2, with 9 bases identical to TRBD1. J gave up 2 bases and V 6 bases, and 7 bases lay outside the gene matches. From germline, CDR1 is MGHRA and CDR2 YSYEKL. The CDR3 is 15 amino acids. The CDR3 DNA sequence: TGCGCCAGCAGACAAACAGGGGGCCTAAACTATGGCTACACCTTC. Protein sequence: CASRQTGGLNYGYTF.

V is TRBV6-5 and J is TRBJ2-7; 9 bases fit TRBD2. Trimming cost V 0 bases and J 3 bases; bases outside gene matches: 6. Germline lookup yields CDR1 MNHEY and CDR2 SVGAGI. This CDR3 contains 16 residues. The DNA for the CDR3 is TGTGCCAGCAGTTACTCAGTGAGCGGGGGGCTCTACGAGCAGTACTTC. This gives the protein CASSYSVSGGLYEQYF.

This clonotype came up a few times. The gene calls are TRBV10-3 and TRBJ1-3, with a possible D match to TRBD1 (6 bases). The CDR3 loop spans 13 amino acids. Deletions cut 10 bases from V and 4 bases from J, with 14 bases between. Germline loops: CDR1 ENHRY, CDR2 SYGVKD. The CDR3 spells CATQGLTGNTIYF. The CDR3 nucleotides read TGTGCCACACAGGGTTTGACGGGAAACACCATATATTTT.

This clonotype was picked up a small number of times. The chain combines TRBV29-1 with TRBJ1-4; 9 nucleotides agree with TRBD1. The CDR3 sequence is 15 residues long. Trimming cost V 2 bases and J 8 bases; bases outside gene matches: 9. The germline V gene has CDR1 SQVTM and CDR2 ANQGSEA. This CDR3 is CSVELRTGDGEKLFF. The CDR3 DNA follows: TGCAGCGTTGAATTGAGGACAGGGGACGGGGAAAAACTGTTTTTT.

J is TRBJ1-1 and V is TRBV3-1; 7 nucleotides align to TRBD1. Per germline, CDR1 LGHDT and CDR2 YNNKEL (reference sequence). The CDR3 sequence is 14 residues long. V was pared by 1 base and J by 6 bases, with 5 bases of the junction left unmatched. The CDR3 is CASSQVAQGAEAFF. As DNA, the CDR3 is TGTGCCAGCAGCCAAGTCGCGCAGGGGGCTGAAGCTTTCTTT.

The V and J genes are TRBV2 and TRBJ2-7; no clear D. The CDR3 runs 14 residues. The V gene's germline CDR1 is SNHLY and CDR2 FYNNEI. The V gene lost 3 bases and the J gene lost 3 bases, with 12 bases spanning the gap. The CDR3 loop is CASSELKRYYEQYF. CDR3 in DNA: TGTGCCAGCAGTGAGCTTAAGAGGTACTACGAGCAGTACTTC.

This clonotype has only a few counts. The chain employs TRBV5-1 and TRBJ2-1; a weak D match, TRBD2 (6 bases). Per the germline V gene, CDR1 is SGHRS and CDR2 is YFSETQ. Trimming took 2 bases from V and 4 from J, leaving 22 bases between them. The CDR3 covers 18 residues. The DNA of the CDR3 is TGCGCCAGCAGCTTTCGTCCGGGCGGGGTCAAAATTTACAATGAGCAGTTCTTC. This encodes CASSFRPGGVKIYNEQFF.

This chain joins TRBV20-1 and TRBJ2-3; D may be TRBD2 (5 bases). V lost 3 bases, J lost 4 bases, and 11 bases lay in between. Germline CDR1 reads DFQATT; CDR2 reads SNEGSKA (reference sequence). The CDR3 runs to 13 residues. The CDR3 nucleotides are TGCAGTGCTAGCGGGATAATCGCAGATACGCAGTATTTT. It codes for CSASGIIADTQYF.

This chain links TRBV6-1 with TRBJ2-3; D is unclear. The ends were cut back, 6 bases at V and 2 bases at J, with 12 bases in the middle. The CDR3 loop spans 14 amino acids. Germline V gene sequence: CDR1 MNHNS, CDR2 SASEGT. The CDR3 DNA is TGTGCCAGCAGCTTGGGATTTGCCACAGATACGCAGTATTTT. Translating it yields CASSLGFATDTQYF.

This chain uses TRBV6-5 with TRBJ2-1, with TRBD2 as a possible D gene (5 bases). Germline values: CDR1 MNHEY, CDR2 SVGAGI. V dropped 1 base and J dropped 2 bases, with 15 bases sitting between them. This CDR3 region has 17 residues. The CDR3 loop is CASSYFEGGLAYNEQFF. CDR3 DNA: TGTGCCAGCAGTTACTTCGAAGGCGGGCTGGCCTACAATGAGCAGTTCTTC.

This clonotype occurred a few times. This chain connects TRBV20-1 to TRBJ1-5; TRBD1 aligns across 7 bases. The V gene's germline CDR1 is DFQATT and CDR2 SNEGSKA (reference sequence). V gave up 3 bases and J gave up 7 bases; unmatched junction bases: 6. The CDR3 totals 13 residues. The CDR3 DNA follows: TGCAGTGCTAGGGGTGACAGGGCCCAGCCCCAGCATTTT. This sequence encodes CSARGDRAQPQHF.

This clonotype was seen many times. The chain uses TRBV5-1 and TRBJ1-4; the match to TRBD1 covers 8 bases. The germline V gene encodes CDR1 SGHRS and CDR2 YFSETQ. This CDR3 region has 16 residues. The V segment lost 2 bases and the J segment 5 bases; nucleotides outside the gene matches: 8. Here the CDR3 reads CASSFGQGGRNEKLFF. The CDR3 region has the DNA TGCGCCAGCAGCTTCGGACAGGGCGGGAGGAATGAAAAACTGTTTTTT. Complete variable domain (other parts from reference TRBV5-1 and TRBJ1-4): KAGVTQTPRYLIKTRGQQVTLSCSPISGHRSVSWYQQTPGQGLQFLFEYFSETQRNKGNFPGRFSGRQFSNSRSEMNVSTLELGDSALYLCASSFGQGGRNEKLFFGSGTQLSVL.